Presented here are 27 T cell receptor beta chains from one specimen sequenced in a study of cytomegalovirus exposure and HLA in healthy donors (dated by TCRdb to about 2017). The method was the immunoSEQ multiplex PCR assay. The multiplex PCR relied on a mix of 60 forward primers for TCR Vbeta segments and 13 reverse primers for TCR Jbeta segments. TCRdb obtained this table from immuneACCESS and retained in-frame rearrangements with V and J assigned. These tables miss some clones; where compared with another copy, unresolved V genes account for less than half of the shortfall, and the remainder is unexplained. Counted in this sample were around 150,000 clones; approximately 87% of them appeared once. The ten largest account for 1.5% to 1.9% of the sample. Sequencing was carried out using PBMCs. These receptor sequences come from a man aged 40-55 years in good health and CMV-seronegative.

V usage is TRBV2 and J usage is TRBJ2-7, with a weak D call TRBD1 (5 bases). The CDR3 runs to 14 residues. CDR1 is SNHLY and CDR2 is FYNNEI in the germline V gene. V was shortened by 5 bases and J by 0 bases, with 11 bases between the two germline ends. CDR3 region: CASSYRRSSYEQYF. The CDR3 DNA reads as TGTGCCAGCAGTTACAGGCGGAGCTCCTACGAGCAGTACTTC.

The CDR3 is CAWSVGKGAGEKLFF. For the CDR3, the DNA is TGTGCCTGGAGTGTAGGGAAGGGGGCAGGGGAAAAACTGTTTTTT. The chain couples TRBV30 to TRBJ1-4, with TRBD1 matching over 7 bases. Per germline, CDR1 GTSNPN and CDR2 SVGIG (reference sequence). The CDR3 runs to 15 residues. Trimming took 0 bases from V and 8 from J; bases not matched to a gene: 9.

CDR3: CASSIPSGQYYGYTF. CDR3 coding DNA: TGTGCCAGCAGCATCCCTAGCGGACAGTACTATGGCTACACCTTC. The chain uses TRBV28 and TRBJ1-2, with D possibly being TRBD1 (6 bases). The CDR3 is 15 residues long. Trimming removed 6 bases from V and 3 bases from J, with 17 bases in between. Germline CDR1 and CDR2: MDHEN and SYDVKM.

The chain combines TRBV7-2 with TRBJ2-4, with 7 bases aligning to TRBD2. The CDR3 runs 13 residues. From germline, CDR1 is SGHTA and CDR2 FQGNSA. The J segment lost 6 bases and the V segment lost 1 base, leaving 0 bases of the junction unmatched. CDR3 coding DNA: TGTGCCAGCAGCTTAGGCGGGGGAAACATTCAGTACTTC. Translation gives CASSLGGGNIQYF.

The chain has TRBV5-6 and TRBJ2-7; D is possibly TRBD1 (5 bases). CDR3 length equals 14 residues. Per the germline V gene, CDR1 is SGHDT and CDR2 is YYEEEE. Trimming took 0 bases from V and 2 from J, leaving 9 bases between them. CDR3 nucleotide sequence: TGTGCCAGCAGCTTGGGGGCAGGGACCTACGAGCAGTACTTC. It is translated as CASSLGAGTYEQYF.

On this clone itself: Germline is not matched at one junction end, which may reflect a read error. The chain is built from TRBV7-7 and TRBJ2-5; 9 nucleotides align to TRBD2. The CDR3 is 14 residues long. Germline CDR1 and CDR2: SSHAT and FNYEAQ (reference sequence). The CDR3 bases are TGTGCTAGCAGCTTAGCGGGAGTTCAAGAGACCCAGTACTTC. Its protein is CASSLAGVQETQYF.

There are a few counts of this clone. The CDR3 reads CASSLLDGNTDTQYF. The CDR3 region has the DNA TGTGCCAGCAGCTTGCTGGACGGGAACACAGATACGCAGTATTTT. V gene TRBV7-9 combines with J gene TRBJ2-3, with D perhaps matching TRBD2 (5 bases). The CDR3 is made up of 15 amino acids. V gave up 3 bases and J gave up 2 bases, with 12 bases separating them. The germline CDR1 and CDR2 sequences are SEHNR and FQNEAQ (reference sequence). The entire variable domain, with the rest obtained from reference TRBV7-9 and TRBJ2-3, is as follows: DTGVSQNPRHKITKRGQNVTFRCDPISEHNRLYWYRQTLGQGPEFLTYFQNEAQLEKSRLLSDRFSAERPKGSFSTLEIQRTEQGDSAMYLCASSLLDGNTDTQYFGPGTRLTVL.

For this clone: The same CDR3 also results from other DNA sequences found in this sample. The rearrangement links TRBV7-2 to TRBJ2-7; D is ambiguous. The germline V gene encodes CDR1 SGHTA and CDR2 FQGNSA. V was shortened by 5 bases and J by 0 bases, with 5 bases between the two germline ends. The CDR3 spans 12 residues. The CDR3 DNA sequence: TGTGCCAGCAGCCCACTCTCCTACGAGCAGTACTTC. Protein product: CASSPLSYEQYF.

The V call is TRBV27, the J call TRBJ2-1, with TRBD2 identical over 11 bases. V lost 2 bases to trimming and J lost 7 bases; unmatched junction nucleotides: 7. CDR3 length: 16 amino acids. Germline V gene lookup returns CDR1 MNHEY and CDR2 SMNVEV (reference sequence). CDR3 nucleotides: TGTGCCAGCAGTTTAGAGGCTCTAGCGGGAGGAAATGAGCAGTTCTTC. Its translation: CASSLEALAGGNEQFF.

The rearrangement uses TRBV5-6 and TRBJ1-1, with 11 positions matching TRBD1. The CDR3 is made up of 18 amino acids. Per germline, CDR1 SGHDT and CDR2 YYEEEE. The V and J ends lost 4 bases and 1 base, in that order; junction bases with no gene match: 12. The chain's CDR3 is CASSPPDRGPLGNTEAFF. The CDR3 DNA is TGTGCCAGCAGCCCCCCGGACAGGGGGCCCTTGGGGAACACTGAAGCTTTCTTT.

The rearrangement links TRBV28 to TRBJ2-7; the match to TRBD2 covers 8 bases. The germline CDR1 and CDR2 sequences are MDHEN and SYDVKM. The CDR3 covers 14 residues. V gave up 5 bases and J gave up 3 bases; unmatched junction bases: 6. The CDR3 DNA sequence: TGTGCCAGCAGTCCCGGGGGGGAAATCTACGAGCAGTACTTC. This encodes CASSPGGEIYEQYF.

V gene TRBV7-2 combines with J gene TRBJ2-7; D perhaps matches TRBD2 (5 bases). CDR3 length: 13 residues. V shed 3 bases and J shed 2 bases, with 8 bases lying between them. CDR1 SGHTA and CDR2 FQGNSA come from the germline V gene. The CDR3 sequence is CASSFVRAYEQYF. The DNA for the CDR3 is TGTGCCAGCAGCTTTGTGAGGGCCTACGAGCAGTACTTC.

This rearrangement joins TRBV2 to TRBJ1-1; 9 nucleotides line up with TRBD1. Germline trimming cut 6 bases from V and 4 bases from J; bases unmatched to any gene: 9. Germline V gene sequence: CDR1 SNHLY, CDR2 FYNNEI. The CDR3 loop spans 15 amino acids. The CDR3 sequence is CASSRSTGGSTEAFF. CDR3 nucleotides: TGTGCCAGCAGCCGTTCGACAGGGGGAAGCACTGAAGCTTTCTTT.

V is TRBV2 and J is TRBJ1-5, with a weak D call TRBD1 (5 bases). Per the germline V gene, CDR1 is SNHLY and CDR2 is FYNNEI. CDR3 length equals 13 residues. V was clipped by 10 bases and J by 3 bases, with 13 bases between them. This CDR3 is CATMGGTNQPQHF. The CDR3 region has the DNA TGTGCCACCATGGGGGGGACCAATCAGCCCCAGCATTTT.

CDR3 region: CASGLAGGGQVQPQHF. Here the CDR3 DNA reads TGTGCTAGTGGTTTGGCTGGGGGAGGTCAGGTTCAGCCCCAGCATTTT. This rearrangement joins TRBV12-5 to TRBJ1-5; D may be TRBD1 (5 bases). The V and J ends lost 1 base and 6 bases respectively, with 16 bases between them. The CDR3 has 16 residues. From germline, CDR1 is LGHNT and CDR2 FRNRAP.

This clone was detected a few times. The chain joins TRBV19 to TRBJ2-6; D is unclear. The germline CDR1 and CDR2 sequences are LNHDA and SQIVND (reference sequence). Trimming removed 5 bases from V and 0 bases from J, with 8 bases in between. The CDR3 has 15 residues. In DNA, the CDR3 is TGTGCCAGTAGTCAACAGCTCTCTGGGGCCAACGTCCTGACTTTC. This encodes CASSQQLSGANVLTF. Full variable domain (rest looked up from reference TRBV19 and TRBJ2-6): DGGITQSPKYLFRKEGQNVTLSCEQNLNHDAMYWYRQDPGQGLRLIYYSQIVNDFQKGDIAEGYSVSREKKESFPLTVTSAQKNPTAFYLCASSQQLSGANVLTFGAGSRLTVL.

The chain uses TRBV7-6 and TRBJ1-6; a weak D match, TRBD1 (5 bases). V lost 5 bases and J lost 9, with 14 bases in between. Germline loops: CDR1 SGHVS, CDR2 FNYEAQ. The CDR3 contains 14 residues. CDR3 DNA sequence: TGTGCCAGCAGCCCGACAGCGATCGGTTCACCCCTCCACTTT. Amino acid sequence: CASSPTAIGSPLHF.

The genes are TRBV5-8 and TRBJ2-5; TRBD1 agrees at 7 bases. With 5 bases clipped from V and 4 bases from J, the junction kept 11 bases outside the gene matches. CDR3 size: 15 residues. Germline V CDR1 and CDR2: SGHTS, YDEGEE. CDR3: CASRADRVDGETQYF. The CDR3 DNA reads as TGTGCCAGCAGAGCAGACAGGGTAGACGGAGAGACCCAGTACTTC.

The CDR3 bases are TGCAGCGTCAGCGAAACCTACGAGCAGTACTTC. This codes for CSVSETYEQYF. The chain has TRBV29-1 and TRBJ2-7; D ambiguous. The germline gives CDR1 SQVTM, CDR2 ANQGSEA. The V end was cut by 6 bases, the J end by 2 bases, with 8 bases between. This CDR3 is 11 amino acids long.

The chain uses TRBV11-2 and TRBJ2-2; possibly TRBD1 for D (6 bases). The germline CDR1 and CDR2 sequences are SGHAT and FQNNGV. There are 17 residues in the CDR3. Trimming shortened V by 1 base and J by 3 bases, and 15 bases separated the two germline ends. The CDR3 spells CASSLGFTGIYTGELFF. DNA for the CDR3: TGTGCCAGCAGCTTAGGCTTTACAGGGATTTACACCGGGGAGCTGTTTTTT.

This chain links TRBV29-1 with TRBJ1-1; D possibly corresponds to TRBD1 (6 bases). Trimming stripped 4 bases from V and 0 bases from J, with 12 bases between. The CDR3 is 14 amino acids. Germline V CDR1 and CDR2: SQVTM, ANQGSEA. The CDR3 region has the DNA TGCAGCGTTGGGGGGCTTCGAATGAACACTGAAGCTTTCTTT. Amino acid sequence: CSVGGLRMNTEAFF.

The chain employs TRBV5-1 and TRBJ2-5, with 8 bases aligning to TRBD2. The germline V gene encodes CDR1 SGHRS and CDR2 YFSETQ. The CDR3 covers 17 residues. Trimming took 2 bases from V and 0 from J; bases not matched to a gene: 9. CDR3: CASSFVFSGAYQETQYF. In nucleotides, the CDR3 is TGCGCCAGCAGCTTCGTTTTTAGCGGGGCTTACCAAGAGACCCAGTACTTC.

The V call is TRBV4-1, the J call TRBJ2-1; D is possibly TRBD2 (6 bases). Looked up from germline, CDR1 is MGHRA and CDR2 is YSYEKL. The germline V and J ends were trimmed by 0 bases and 4 bases, with 19 bases remaining between them. This CDR3 spans 18 amino acids. CDR3 amino acids: CASSQDWTGGAFYNEQFF. In DNA, the CDR3 is TGCGCCAGCAGCCAAGATTGGACCGGGGGTGCATTTTACAATGAGCAGTTCTTC.

This clone has only a few counts. The CDR3 bases are TGTGCCAGCAGGCCCTGGCGGGAGGACCAAGAGACCCAGTACTTC. This translates into CASRPWREDQETQYF. The gene calls are TRBV7-2 and TRBJ2-5; 8 bases agree with TRBD2. Looked up from germline, CDR1 is SGHTA and CDR2 is FQGNSA. The ends lost 6 bases at V and 0 bases at J; junction bases unmatched: 6. This CDR3 has 15 amino acids.

The chain employs TRBV25-1 and TRBJ2-7, with D possibly being TRBD2 (5 bases). V lost 5 bases to trimming and J lost 6 bases, with 14 bases between them. The CDR3 has 13 residues. Germline V gives CDR1 MGHDK, CDR2 SYGVNS. The CDR3 protein is CASSRIEAAEQYF. CDR3 nucleotides: TGTGCCAGCAGTCGTATAGAAGCGGCCGAGCAGTACTTC.

The chain has TRBV2 and TRBJ2-3; TRBD1 matches at 7 bases. From germline, CDR1 is SNHLY and CDR2 FYNNEI. This CDR3 has 13 amino acids. With V trimmed by 6 bases and J by 5 bases, 5 bases remained unmatched. In DNA form, the CDR3 reads TGTGCCAGCAGAGACAGGGAACTAGATACGCAGTATTTT. Translating it yields CASRDRELDTQYF.

This clone came up once. V and J are TRBV4-1 and TRBJ1-6; 9 nucleotides line up with TRBD1. V shed 5 bases and J 9 bases; nucleotides not matched to a gene: 8. CDR3 length equals 15 residues. The V gene's germline CDR1 is MGHRA and CDR2 YSYEKL. The CDR3 loop is CASSTRQGDSSPLHF. The DNA of the CDR3 is TGCGCCAGCAGCACCCGACAGGGGGATAGTTCACCCCTCCACTTT.